What follows are 30 T cell receptor beta chains derived from one specimen sequenced in a study of CD8 T cells in Susac syndrome. The authors reverse transcribed roughly 0.5 to 1 ug RNA with random hexamers. TCRdb reprocessed the immunoSEQ multiplex PCR reads with MiXCR, giving one entry per CDR3 protein. This sample has under 300,000 distinct CDR3 sequences, with 95% to 97% found just once. Sequenced material: CD4+ T cells from PBMCs. The receptors stem from a human donor with Susac syndrome.

The chain is built from TRBV12-3 or TRBV12-4 and TRBJ1-2, with TRBD1 as a possible D gene (5 bases). Deletions cut 9 bases from V and 6 bases from J, with 17 bases between. This CDR3 is 13 amino acids long. The CDR3 sequence: CASSSGGLNGYTF. CDR3 in DNA: TGTGCCAGTTCGAGTGGGGGGTTGAATGGCTACACCTTC.

The chain links TRBV6-1 to TRBJ1-5; D gene uncertain. CDR3 length: 13 amino acids. Looked up from germline, CDR1 is MNHNS and CDR2 is SASEGT. V lost 9 bases and J 1 base, leaving 10 bases between the germline ends. DNA of the CDR3: TGTGCCAGTTCGGACTGGAGCAATCAGCCCCAGCATTTT. As protein: CASSDWSNQPQHF.

CDR3 protein: CASSRPVRTEAFF. The CDR3 nucleotides are TGTGCCAGCAGCCGGCCAGTACGGACTGAAGCTTTCTTT. The chain combines TRBV28 with TRBJ1-1; D ambiguous. The CDR3 has 13 amino acids. Looked up from germline, CDR1 is MDHEN and CDR2 is SYDVKM. V dropped 6 bases and J dropped 5 bases, with 13 bases sitting between them.

The V gene is TRBV27, the J gene TRBJ2-1, with 11 bases that match TRBD2. The CDR3 contains 14 residues. Germline lookup yields CDR1 MNHEY and CDR2 SMNVEV (reference sequence). Losses at the gene ends were 6 bases for V and 7 bases for J; bases not matched to a gene: 5. CDR3 region: CASRRLAGSNEQFF. CDR3 nucleotides: TGTGCCAGCAGACGACTAGCGGGGTCTAATGAGCAGTTCTTC.

The CDR3 here is CASSFATNPRKTQYF. DNA for the CDR3: TGTGCCAGCAGTTTTGCGACTAACCCAAGAAAGACCCAGTACTTC. This rearrangement joins TRBV27 to TRBJ2-5; perhaps TRBD2 as D (5 bases). This CDR3 spans 15 amino acids. Germline lookup yields CDR1 MNHEY and CDR2 SMNVEV (reference sequence). V was clipped by 3 bases and J by 6 bases, with 17 bases between them.

This clonotype was seen a single time. The genes are TRBV12-3 or TRBV12-4 and TRBJ1-5; 8 positions match TRBD1. This CDR3 region has 15 residues. Trimming took 4 bases from V and 2 from J; bases not matched to a gene: 4. CDR3 in amino acids: CASSSMTGGNQPQHF. The DNA for the CDR3 is TGTGCCAGCAGTTCAATGACAGGGGGCAATCAGCCCCAGCATTTT.

The J gene is TRBJ2-7, the V gene TRBV9; 13 nucleotides line up with TRBD2. V was clipped by 0 bases and J by 3 bases; unmatched bases: 3. The germline gives CDR1 SGDLS, CDR2 YYNGEE. The CDR3 loop spans 16 amino acids. Here the CDR3 DNA reads TGTGCCAGCAGCGTAGGAGGGACTAGCGGGGACTACGAGCAGTACTTC. Translating gives CASSVGGTSGDYEQYF.

The V and J genes are TRBV5-4 and TRBJ2-7; the D gene could be TRBD1 or TRBD2 (5 bases each). CDR1 is SGHNT, CDR2 YYREEE, per germline (reference sequence). Trimming left V 2 bases short and J 3 bases short, with 15 bases between. This CDR3 has 15 residues. The CDR3 loop is CASSFGASPNYEQYF. The DNA for the CDR3 is TGTGCCAGCAGCTTTGGGGCTAGCCCCAACTACGAGCAGTACTTC.

This sequence joins TRBV29-1 and TRBJ2-3; D not resolved. This CDR3 has 12 residues. Trimming pared 1 base from V and 6 bases from J, leaving 8 bases between. Germline V gives CDR1 SQVTM, CDR2 ANQGSEA. As DNA, the CDR3 is TGCAGCGTTGAAGCTCCGACGGATACGCAGTATTTT. This codes for CSVEAPTDTQYF.

The gene calls are TRBV29-1 and TRBJ2-2; 9 bases align to TRBD1. With V trimmed by 5 bases and J by 6 bases, 10 bases remained unmatched. The CDR3 length is 15 residues. The germline CDR1 and CDR2 sequences are SQVTM and ANQGSEA. CDR3 loop: CSVPGQGRISGELFF. CDR3 DNA sequence: TGCAGCGTTCCGGGACAGGGAAGAATTTCCGGGGAGCTGTTTTTT.

This clonotype was seen only once. CDR3 in DNA: TGCGCCAGCAGCTTTGCTCCAGCTAGATATGGCTACACCTTC. This translates into CASSFAPARYGYTF. This sequence joins TRBV5-1 and TRBJ1-2, with D uncertain. This CDR3 is 14 amino acids long. Trimming left V 2 bases short and J 5 bases short, with 13 bases between. In germline, CDR1 is SGHRS, CDR2 YFSETQ.

V gene TRBV24-1 combines with J gene TRBJ2-1; 7 bases are a match to TRBD1. CDR3 length: 17 amino acids. CDR1 is KGHDR, CDR2 SFDVKD, per germline. V lost 2 bases and J lost 5; bases outside the gene matches: 11. CDR3 coding DNA: TGTGCCACCAGTGATTGGACCGGGACAGCAGTTCACAATGAGCAGTTCTTC. This translates into CATSDWTGTAVHNEQFF.

This clonotype was observed a single time. For the CDR3, the DNA is TGTGCCAGCAGTTCATTACAGGGGATGAACACTGAAGCTTTCTTT. This sequence encodes CASSSLQGMNTEAFF. The chain carries TRBV28 and TRBJ1-1; 7 nucleotides align to TRBD1. The CDR3 runs 15 residues. Trimming took 4 bases from V and 0 from J; bases not matched to a gene: 5. The germline CDR1 and CDR2 sequences are MDHEN and SYDVKM.

This chain joins TRBV11-1 and TRBJ2-2, with D unclear. V was shortened by 2 bases and J by 0 bases, with 4 bases between the two germline ends. CDR3 size: 14 residues. Germline CDR1 is SGHAT and CDR2 is FQDESV (reference sequence). Here the CDR3 reads CASSLSTNTGELFF. The DNA for the CDR3 is TGTGCCAGCAGCTTAAGTACGAACACCGGGGAGCTGTTTTTT.

The chain uses TRBV11-2 and TRBJ2-1; TRBD2 matches 7 bases. The germline V gene encodes CDR1 SGHAT and CDR2 FQNNGV. This CDR3 has 14 residues. Trimming removed 7 bases from V and 7 bases from J; junction bases left unmatched: 10. CDR3 coding DNA: TGTGCCAGCACCATTCTTTGGGGGGGGAATGAGCAGTTCTTC. It is translated as CASTILWGGNEQFF.

The chain employs TRBV13 and TRBJ1-5; D may be TRBD1 (6 bases). This CDR3 contains 15 residues. With 5 bases removed from V and 3 bases from J, the gap between germline ends came to 14 bases. Germline-derived CDR1 and CDR2 are PRHDT and FYEKMQ (reference sequence). The CDR3 spells CASSKSDRDNQPQHF. CDR3 bases: TGTGCCAGCAGCAAATCGGACAGAGACAATCAGCCCCAGCATTTT.

This sequence joins TRBV4-2 and TRBJ2-2; D gene ambiguous. Germline loops: CDR1 LGHNA, CDR2 YNFKEQ. The CDR3 runs 16 residues. Trimming stripped 5 bases from V and 2 bases from J, with 15 bases between. This chain's CDR3 is CASSTTVQPNTGELFF. The CDR3 region has the DNA TGTGCCAGCAGCACCACGGTACAGCCAAACACCGGGGAGCTGTTTTTT.

The chain is built from TRBV12-3 or TRBV12-4 and TRBJ2-5; maybe TRBD1 (6 bases). This CDR3 comprises 14 residues. V dropped 3 bases and J dropped 2 bases, with 10 bases sitting between them. The CDR3 DNA is TGTGCCAGCAGTTTTAGGCAGGGGCAAGAGACCCAGTACTTC. Amino acids: CASSFRQGQETQYF.

CDR3 region: CSAPPGGPRGYTF. CDR3 nucleotides: TGCAGTGCTCCACCCGGGGGACCGAGGGGCTACACCTTC. The chain links TRBV20-1 to TRBJ1-2; weak D call: TRBD1 (5 bases). The germline CDR1 and CDR2 sequences are DFQATT and SNEGSKA (reference sequence). This CDR3 is 13 amino acids long. Trimming took 5 bases from V and 8 from J, leaving 18 bases between them.

V gene TRBV30 combines with J gene TRBJ1-5, with no clear D. There are 13 residues in the CDR3. V lost 0 bases, J lost 5 bases, and 8 bases lay in between. The germline V gene has CDR1 GTSNPN and CDR2 SVGIG (reference sequence). DNA of the CDR3: TGTGCCTGGAGTGTACGTACTGATCAGCCCCAGCATTTT. It is translated as CAWSVRTDQPQHF.

This chain joins TRBV29-1 and TRBJ2-1; 7 nucleotides match TRBD1. Losses at the gene ends were 1 base for V and 0 bases for J; bases not matched to a gene: 12. Germline assignment: CDR1 SQVTM and CDR2 ANQGSEA. The CDR3 runs to 18 residues. The CDR3 loop reads CSVEARLRGQSSYNEQFF. The CDR3, as DNA: TGCAGCGTTGAAGCCCGACTAAGGGGGCAGAGCTCCTACAATGAGCAGTTCTTC.

The chain couples TRBV3-1 to TRBJ2-2; 7 nucleotides align to TRBD1. This CDR3 spans 15 amino acids. J gave up 6 bases and V 1 base, and 5 bases lay outside the gene matches. Germline loops: CDR1 LGHDT, CDR2 YNNKEL (reference sequence). CDR3 in DNA: TGTGCCAGCAGCCAAGGGACAGGTTTCGCCGGGGAGCTGTTTTTT. Residues: CASSQGTGFAGELFF.

This chain links TRBV18 with TRBJ2-2; no clear D gene. Germline CDR1 KGHSH, CDR2 LQKENI. Trimming stripped 5 bases from V and 2 bases from J, with 15 bases between. The length of the CDR3 is 16 residues. CDR3 loop: CASSYGLRGNTGELFF. The DNA of the CDR3 is TGTGCCAGCTCATATGGTCTTCGAGGAAACACCGGGGAGCTGTTTTTT. Using reference TRBV18 and TRBJ2-2 for the parts outside the CDR3, the full variable domain is NAGVMQNPRHLVRRRGQEARLRCSPMKGHSHVYWYRQLPEEGLKFMVYLQKENIIDESGMPKERFSAEFPKEGPSILRIQQVVRGDSAAYFCASSYGLRGNTGELFFGEGSRLTVL.

This chain connects TRBV20-1 to TRBJ2-7, with D maybe TRBD1 (6 bases). The CDR3 runs 17 residues. Per the germline V gene, CDR1 is DFQATT and CDR2 is SNEGSKA (reference sequence). V was pared by 0 bases and J by 0 bases, with 18 bases between. CDR3 sequence (DNA): TGCAGTGCTAGAGAGCCCCCGGGACAACAATCCTCCTACGAGCAGTACTTC. This translates into CSAREPPGQQSSYEQYF.

Written as DNA, the CDR3 is TGTGCCAGCAGCCAAGAGGGGACTAGCGGGAGGGGGAAGACCCAGTACTTC. Its protein is CASSQEGTSGRGKTQYF. The chain combines TRBV4-2 with TRBJ2-5; the match to TRBD2 covers 16 bases. With V trimmed by 0 bases and J by 6 bases, 4 bases remained unmatched. Germline V gene sequence: CDR1 LGHNA, CDR2 YNFKEQ. The CDR3 is 17 residues long.

Details on this clonotype: The conserved closing phenylalanine or tryptophan is absent in this CDR3, likely reflecting a read error. The chain links TRBV28 to TRBJ2-5; D may be TRBD2 (6 bases). This CDR3 has 14 residues. The germline V gene encodes CDR1 MDHEN and CDR2 SYDVKM. With 6 bases removed from V and 2 bases from J, the gap between germline ends came to 13 bases. The CDR3, as DNA: TGTGCCAGCAGCTCCGGGGGAGCGCAAGAGACCCAGTACTCC. Protein product: CASSSGGAQETQYS.

This chain joins TRBV18 and TRBJ2-4; D is possibly TRBD2 (5 bases). Germline V CDR1 and CDR2: KGHSH, LQKENI. V shed 2 bases and J shed 5 bases, with 16 bases lying between them. This CDR3 has 16 amino acids. The CDR3, as DNA: TGTGCCAGCTCACCAGGCAGACGCGGGTTAGAAAACATTCAGTACTTC. As protein: CASSPGRRGLENIQYF.

The rearrangement uses TRBV29-1 and TRBJ2-1; D is possibly TRBD2 (5 bases). Trimming removed 0 bases from V and 2 bases from J, with 11 bases in between. The CDR3 runs to 15 residues. Germline CDR1 and CDR2: SQVTM and ANQGSEA. The CDR3 coding sequence is TGCAGCGTTGAAGACGGAGGCCTAACCTACAATGAGCAGTTCTTC. Translating gives CSVEDGGLTYNEQFF.

This chain uses TRBV12-3 or TRBV12-4 with TRBJ1-2; D is unclear. The CDR3 spans 12 residues. The germline V and J ends were trimmed by 5 bases and 8 bases, with 12 bases remaining between them. The CDR3 coding sequence is TGTGCCAGCAGTCAGCCCTCCGTGGGCTACACCTTC. The encoded protein is CASSQPSVGYTF.

V is TRBV9 and J is TRBJ2-4; TRBD1 matches 9 bases. In germline, CDR1 is SGDLS, CDR2 YYNGEE. The CDR3 loop spans 14 amino acids. V lost 2 bases and J lost 7; bases outside the gene matches: 4. The CDR3 loop reads CASSVRDRVNIQYF. DNA for the CDR3: TGTGCCAGCAGCGTGAGGGACAGGGTCAACATTCAGTACTTC.